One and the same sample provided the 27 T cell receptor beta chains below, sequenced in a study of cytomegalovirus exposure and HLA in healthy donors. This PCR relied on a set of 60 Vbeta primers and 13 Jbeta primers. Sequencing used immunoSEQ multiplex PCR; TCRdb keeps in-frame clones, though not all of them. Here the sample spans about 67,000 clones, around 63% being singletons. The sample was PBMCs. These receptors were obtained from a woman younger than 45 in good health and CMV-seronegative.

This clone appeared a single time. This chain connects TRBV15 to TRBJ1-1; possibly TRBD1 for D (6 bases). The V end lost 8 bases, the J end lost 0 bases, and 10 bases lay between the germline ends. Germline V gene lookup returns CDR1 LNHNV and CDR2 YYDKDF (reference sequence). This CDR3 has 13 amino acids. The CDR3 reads CATSGQLNTEAFF. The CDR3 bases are TGTGCCACCTCAGGACAGTTGAACACTGAAGCTTTCTTT.

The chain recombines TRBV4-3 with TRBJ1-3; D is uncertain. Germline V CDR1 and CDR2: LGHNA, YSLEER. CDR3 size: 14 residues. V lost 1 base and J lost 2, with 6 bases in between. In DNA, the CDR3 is TGCGCCAGCAGCCAAGGGCGGGCTGGAAACACCATATATTTT. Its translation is CASSQGRAGNTIYF.

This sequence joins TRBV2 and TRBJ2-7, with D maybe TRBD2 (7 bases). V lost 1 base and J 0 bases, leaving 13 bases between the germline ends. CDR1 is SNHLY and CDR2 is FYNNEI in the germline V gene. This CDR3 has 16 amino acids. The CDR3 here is CASSEGLADSSYEQYF. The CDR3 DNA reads TGTGCCAGCAGTGAAGGCCTAGCGGACAGCTCCTACGAGCAGTACTTC.

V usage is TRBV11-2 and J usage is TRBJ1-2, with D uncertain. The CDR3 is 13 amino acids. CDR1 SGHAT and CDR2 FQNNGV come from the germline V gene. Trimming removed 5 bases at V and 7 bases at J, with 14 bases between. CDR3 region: CASSPQEGSGYTF. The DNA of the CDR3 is TGTGCCAGCAGCCCCCAGGAGGGAAGTGGCTACACCTTC.

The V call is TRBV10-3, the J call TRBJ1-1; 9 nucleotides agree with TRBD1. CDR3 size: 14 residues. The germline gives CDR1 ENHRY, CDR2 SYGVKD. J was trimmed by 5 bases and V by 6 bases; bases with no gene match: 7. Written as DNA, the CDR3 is TGTGCCATCAGGTCGGACAGGGGAGGAACTGAAGCTTTCTTT. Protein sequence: CAIRSDRGGTEAFF.

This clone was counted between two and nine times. The CDR3: CASSFQTGSGANVLTF. In DNA form, the CDR3 reads TGTGCCAGCAGCTTCCAAACAGGCTCTGGGGCCAACGTCCTGACTTTC. The J gene is TRBJ2-6, the V gene TRBV7-2; perhaps TRBD1 as D (5 bases). The CDR3 is 16 residues long. Germline-derived CDR1 and CDR2 are SGHTA and FQGNSA. V lost 3 bases, J lost 0 bases, and 9 bases lay in between.

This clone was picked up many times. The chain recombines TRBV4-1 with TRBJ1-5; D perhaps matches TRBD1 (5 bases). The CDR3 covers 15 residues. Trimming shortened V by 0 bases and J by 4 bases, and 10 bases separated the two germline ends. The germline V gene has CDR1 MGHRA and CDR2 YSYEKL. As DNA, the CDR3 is TGCGCCAGCAGCCAAGATAGGACAACAAATCAGCCCCAGCATTTT. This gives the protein CASSQDRTTNQPQHF.

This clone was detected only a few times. CDR3 sequence: CATSRGLTVGADTEAFF. CDR3 bases: TGTGCCACCAGCAGGGGACTGACGGTAGGGGCAGACACTGAAGCTTTCTTT. V usage is TRBV15 and J usage is TRBJ1-1; a possible D gene is TRBD1 (5 bases). The ends were cut back, 3 bases at V and 3 bases at J, with 20 bases in the middle. Germline V CDR1 and CDR2: LNHNV, YYDKDF (reference sequence). CDR3 size: 17 residues.

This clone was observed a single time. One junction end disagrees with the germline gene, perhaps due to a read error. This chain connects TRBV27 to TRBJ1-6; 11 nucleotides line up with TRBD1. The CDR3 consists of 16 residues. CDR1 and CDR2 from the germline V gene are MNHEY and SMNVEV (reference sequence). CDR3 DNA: TGTGCCAGCAGTTTAACAGGACAGGGGGCTAATTCACCCCCCCACTTT. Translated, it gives CASSLTGQGANSPPHF.

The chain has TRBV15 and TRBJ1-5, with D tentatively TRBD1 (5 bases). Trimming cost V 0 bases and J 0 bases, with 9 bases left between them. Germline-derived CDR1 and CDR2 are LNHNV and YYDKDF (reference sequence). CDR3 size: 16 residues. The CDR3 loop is CATSREGLNSNQPQHF. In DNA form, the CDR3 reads TGTGCCACCAGCAGAGAGGGACTGAATAGCAATCAGCCCCAGCATTTT. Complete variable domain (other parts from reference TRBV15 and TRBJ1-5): DAMVIQNPRYQVTQFGKPVTLSCSQTLNHNVMYWYQQKSSQAPKLLFHYYDKDFNNEADTPDNFQSRRPNTSFCFLDIRSPGLGDTAMYLCATSREGLNSNQPQHFGDGTRLSIL.

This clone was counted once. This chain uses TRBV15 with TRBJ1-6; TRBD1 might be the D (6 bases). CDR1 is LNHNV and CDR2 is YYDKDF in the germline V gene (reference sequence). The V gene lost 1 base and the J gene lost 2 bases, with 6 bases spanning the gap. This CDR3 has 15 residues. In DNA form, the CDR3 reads TGTGCCACCAGCAGAGGGACAGCCTATAATTCACCCCTCCACTTT. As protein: CATSRGTAYNSPLHF. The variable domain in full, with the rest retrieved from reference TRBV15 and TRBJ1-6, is DAMVIQNPRYQVTQFGKPVTLSCSQTLNHNVMYWYQQKSSQAPKLLFHYYDKDFNNEADTPDNFQSRRPNTSFCFLDIRSPGLGDTAMYLCATSRGTAYNSPLHFGNGTRLTVT.

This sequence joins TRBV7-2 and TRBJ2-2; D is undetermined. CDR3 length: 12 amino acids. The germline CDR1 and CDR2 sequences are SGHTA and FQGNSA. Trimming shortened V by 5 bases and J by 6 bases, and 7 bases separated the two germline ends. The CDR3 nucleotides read TGTGCCAGCAGCCCGGTTGCCGGGGAGCTGTTTTTT. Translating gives CASSPVAGELFF.

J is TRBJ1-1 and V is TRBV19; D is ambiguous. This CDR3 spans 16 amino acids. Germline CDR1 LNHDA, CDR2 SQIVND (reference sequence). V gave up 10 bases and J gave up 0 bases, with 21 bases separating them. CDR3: CATTSGRLGMNTEAFF. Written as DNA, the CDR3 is TGTGCCACCACAAGCGGGCGCCTGGGCATGAACACTGAAGCTTTCTTT.

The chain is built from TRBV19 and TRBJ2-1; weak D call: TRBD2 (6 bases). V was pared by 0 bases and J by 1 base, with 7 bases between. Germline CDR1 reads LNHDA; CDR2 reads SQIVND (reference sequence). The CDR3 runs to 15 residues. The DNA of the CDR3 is TGTGCCAGTAGTATAGAGGGGAGGTCCTACAATGAGCAGTTCTTC. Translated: CASSIEGRSYNEQFF.

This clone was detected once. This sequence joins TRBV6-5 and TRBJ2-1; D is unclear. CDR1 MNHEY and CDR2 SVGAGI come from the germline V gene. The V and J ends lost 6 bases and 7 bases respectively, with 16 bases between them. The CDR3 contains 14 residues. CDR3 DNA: TGTGCCAGCAGCAACGAAGCAGGTGGGAATGAGCAGTTCTTC. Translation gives CASSNEAGGNEQFF.

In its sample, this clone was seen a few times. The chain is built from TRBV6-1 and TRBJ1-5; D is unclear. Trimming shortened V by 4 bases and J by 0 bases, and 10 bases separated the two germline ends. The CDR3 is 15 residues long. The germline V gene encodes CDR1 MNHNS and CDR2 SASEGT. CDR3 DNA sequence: TGTGCCAGCAGTGTAGTACAGTATAGCAATCAGCCCCAGCATTTT. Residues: CASSVVQYSNQPQHF.

CDR3 loop: CASTRNEKLFF. The CDR3 DNA reads TGTGCCAGCACCAGGAATGAAAAACTGTTTTTT. This chain uses TRBV6-6 with TRBJ1-4, with D hard to call. V was trimmed by 7 bases and J by 5 bases, leaving 5 bases between them. The germline gives CDR1 MNHNY, CDR2 SVGAGI (reference sequence). This CDR3 has 11 amino acids.

CDR3 sequence: CASSAIAGITGELFF. CDR3 coding DNA: TGTGCCAGCAGTGCCATAGCGGGGATCACCGGGGAGCTGTTTTTT. The V gene is TRBV6-1, the J gene TRBJ2-2; 8 bases agree with TRBD2. V trimming: 4 bases; J trimming: 4 bases; junction bases outside the gene matches: 5. The CDR3 has 15 amino acids. The germline V gene has CDR1 MNHNS and CDR2 SASEGT.

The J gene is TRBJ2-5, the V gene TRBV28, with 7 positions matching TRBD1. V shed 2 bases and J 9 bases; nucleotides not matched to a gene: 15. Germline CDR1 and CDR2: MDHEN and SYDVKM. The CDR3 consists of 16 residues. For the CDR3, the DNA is TGTGCCAGCAGTTTACCTACAGGGGTCCGACAAGGGTCCCAGTACTTC. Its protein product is CASSLPTGVRQGSQYF.

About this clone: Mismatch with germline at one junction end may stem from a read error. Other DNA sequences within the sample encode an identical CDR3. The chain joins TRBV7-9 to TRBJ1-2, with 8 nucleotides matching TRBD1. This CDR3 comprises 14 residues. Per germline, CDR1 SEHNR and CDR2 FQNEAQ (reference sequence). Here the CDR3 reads CASSPTTGAYGYTF. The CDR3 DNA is TGCGCCAGCAGCCCGACGACAGGGGCTTATGGCTACACCTTC.

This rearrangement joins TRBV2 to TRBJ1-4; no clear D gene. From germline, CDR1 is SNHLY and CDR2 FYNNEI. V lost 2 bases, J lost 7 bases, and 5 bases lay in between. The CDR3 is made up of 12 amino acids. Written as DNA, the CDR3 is TGTGCCAGCAGTGAACGGTTTGAAAAACTGTTTTTT. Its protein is CASSERFEKLFF.

CDR3 nucleotide sequence: TGTGCCAGCAGCTTGGGCCTTGAGAATTCACCCCTCCACTTT. Protein: CASSLGLENSPLHF. This sequence joins TRBV13 and TRBJ1-6; no firm D call. V was clipped by 3 bases and J by 7 bases, with 10 bases between them. In germline, CDR1 is PRHDT, CDR2 FYEKMQ (reference sequence). The CDR3 sequence is 14 residues long.

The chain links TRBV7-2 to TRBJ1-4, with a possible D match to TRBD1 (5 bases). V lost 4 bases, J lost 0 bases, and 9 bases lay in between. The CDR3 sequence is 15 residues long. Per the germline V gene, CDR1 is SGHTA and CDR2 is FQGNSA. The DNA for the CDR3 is TGTGCCAGCAGCTCCGACAGTGCAACTAATGAAAAACTGTTTTTT. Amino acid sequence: CASSSDSATNEKLFF.

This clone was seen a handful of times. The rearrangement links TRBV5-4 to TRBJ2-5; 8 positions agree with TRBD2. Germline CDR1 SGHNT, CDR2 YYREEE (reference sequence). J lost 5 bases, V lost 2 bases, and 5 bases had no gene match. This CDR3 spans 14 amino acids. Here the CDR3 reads CASSLPAGGETQYF. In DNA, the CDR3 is TGTGCCAGCAGCTTACCTGCGGGGGGTGAGACCCAGTACTTC.

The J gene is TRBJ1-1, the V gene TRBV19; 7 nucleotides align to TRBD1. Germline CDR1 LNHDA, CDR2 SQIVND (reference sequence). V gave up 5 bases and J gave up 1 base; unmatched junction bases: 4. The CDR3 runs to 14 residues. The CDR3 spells CASSPQGGNTEAFF. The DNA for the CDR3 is TGTGCCAGTAGTCCTCAGGGGGGGAACACTGAAGCTTTCTTT.

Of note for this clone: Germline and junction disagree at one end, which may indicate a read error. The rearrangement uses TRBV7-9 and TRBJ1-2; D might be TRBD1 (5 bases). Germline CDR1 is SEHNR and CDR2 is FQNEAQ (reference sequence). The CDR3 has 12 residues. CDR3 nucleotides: TGTTCCAGCAGCCCCACAGGCTATGGCTACACCTTC. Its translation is CSSSPTGYGYTF.

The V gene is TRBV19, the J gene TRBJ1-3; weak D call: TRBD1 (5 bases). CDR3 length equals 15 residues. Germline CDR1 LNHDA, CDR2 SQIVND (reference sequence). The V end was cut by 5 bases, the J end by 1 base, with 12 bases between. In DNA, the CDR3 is TGTGCCAGTAGTTCTCAGAGGACATCTGGAAACACCATATATTTT. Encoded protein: CASSSQRTSGNTIYF.